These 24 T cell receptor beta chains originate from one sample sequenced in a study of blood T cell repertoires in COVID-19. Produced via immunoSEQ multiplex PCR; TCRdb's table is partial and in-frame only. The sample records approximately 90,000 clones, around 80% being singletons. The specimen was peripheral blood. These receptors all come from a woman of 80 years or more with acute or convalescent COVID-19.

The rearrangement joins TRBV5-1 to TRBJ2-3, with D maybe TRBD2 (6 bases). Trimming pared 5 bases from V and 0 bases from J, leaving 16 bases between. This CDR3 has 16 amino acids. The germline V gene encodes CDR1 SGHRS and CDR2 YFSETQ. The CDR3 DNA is TGCGCCAGCAGTCTCGAGGGTCTAGCGAGCACAGATACGCAGTATTTT. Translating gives CASSLEGLASTDTQYF. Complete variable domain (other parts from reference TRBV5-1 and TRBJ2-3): KAGVTQTPRYLIKTRGQQVTLSCSPISGHRSVSWYQQTPGQGLQFLFEYFSETQRNKGNFPGRFSGRQFSNSRSEMNVSTLELGDSALYLCASSLEGLASTDTQYFGPGTRLTVL.

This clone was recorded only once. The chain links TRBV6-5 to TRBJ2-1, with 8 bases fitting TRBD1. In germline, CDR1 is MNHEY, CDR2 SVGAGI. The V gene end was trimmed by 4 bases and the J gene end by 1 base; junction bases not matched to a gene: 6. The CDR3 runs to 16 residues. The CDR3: CASSSTGGHSYNEQFF. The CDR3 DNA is TGTGCCAGCAGTTCCACAGGGGGGCATTCCTACAATGAGCAGTTCTTC.

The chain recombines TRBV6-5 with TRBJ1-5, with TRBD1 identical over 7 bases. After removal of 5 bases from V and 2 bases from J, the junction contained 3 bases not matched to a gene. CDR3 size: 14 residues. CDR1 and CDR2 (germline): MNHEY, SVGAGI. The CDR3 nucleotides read TGTGCCAGCAGTACCGACAGGGGCAATCAGCCCCAGCATTTT. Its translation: CASSTDRGNQPQHF.

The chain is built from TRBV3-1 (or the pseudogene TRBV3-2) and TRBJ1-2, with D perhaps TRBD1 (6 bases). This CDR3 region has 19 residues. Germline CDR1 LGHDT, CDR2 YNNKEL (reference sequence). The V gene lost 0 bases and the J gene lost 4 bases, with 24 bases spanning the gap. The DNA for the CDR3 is TGTGCCAGCAGCCAAGACATCAGGCAGGGGCGAGTTTCGGTCTATGGCTACACCTTC. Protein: CASSQDIRQGRVSVYGYTF.

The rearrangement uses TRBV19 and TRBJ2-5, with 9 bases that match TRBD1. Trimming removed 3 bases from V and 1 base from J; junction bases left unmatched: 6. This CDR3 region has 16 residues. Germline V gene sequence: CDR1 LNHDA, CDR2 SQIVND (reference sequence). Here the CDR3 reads CASSMGTGRLQETQYF. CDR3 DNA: TGTGCCAGTAGTATGGGGACAGGGAGGCTCCAAGAGACCCAGTACTTC.

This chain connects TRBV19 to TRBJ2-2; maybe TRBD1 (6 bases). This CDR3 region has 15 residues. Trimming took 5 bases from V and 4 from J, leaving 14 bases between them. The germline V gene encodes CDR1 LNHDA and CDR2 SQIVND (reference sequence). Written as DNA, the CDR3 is TGTGCCAGTAGTCTGACAGGCACTTTCACCGGGGAGCTGTTTTTT. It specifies CASSLTGTFTGELFF.

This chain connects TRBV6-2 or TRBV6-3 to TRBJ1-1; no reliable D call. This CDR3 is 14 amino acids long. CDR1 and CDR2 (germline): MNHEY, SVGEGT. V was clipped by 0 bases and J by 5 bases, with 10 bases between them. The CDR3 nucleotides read TGTGCCAGCAGTTACTCGACTAGGGAGACTGAAGCTTTCTTT. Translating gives CASSYSTRETEAFF.

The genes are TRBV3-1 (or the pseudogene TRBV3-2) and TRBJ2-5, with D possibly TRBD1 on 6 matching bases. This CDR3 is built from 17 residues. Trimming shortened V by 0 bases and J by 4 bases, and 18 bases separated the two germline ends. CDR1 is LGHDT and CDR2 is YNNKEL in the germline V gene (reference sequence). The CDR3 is CASSQDGAAQGPETQYF. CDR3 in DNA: TGTGCCAGCAGCCAAGATGGGGCGGCACAGGGCCCAGAGACCCAGTACTTC.

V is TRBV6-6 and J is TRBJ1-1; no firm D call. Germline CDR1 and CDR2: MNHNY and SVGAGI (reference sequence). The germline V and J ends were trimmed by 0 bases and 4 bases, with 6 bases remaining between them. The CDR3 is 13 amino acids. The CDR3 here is CASSYSLGTEAFF. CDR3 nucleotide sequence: TGTGCCAGCAGTTACTCCCTAGGCACTGAAGCTTTCTTT.

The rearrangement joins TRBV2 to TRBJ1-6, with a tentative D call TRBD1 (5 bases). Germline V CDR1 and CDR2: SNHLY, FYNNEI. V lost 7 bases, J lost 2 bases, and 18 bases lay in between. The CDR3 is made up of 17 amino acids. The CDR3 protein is CASTAQGLGTYNSPLHF. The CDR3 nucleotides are TGTGCCAGCACCGCTCAGGGACTGGGGACCTATAATTCACCCCTCCACTTT. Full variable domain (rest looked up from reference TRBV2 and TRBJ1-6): EPEVTQTPSHQVTQMGQEVILRCVPISNHLYFYWYRQILGQKVEFLVSFYNNEISEKSEIFDDQFSVERPDGSNFTLKIRSTKLEDSAMYFCASTAQGLGTYNSPLHFGNGTRLTVT.

The DNA of the CDR3 is TGCGCCAGCAGCTTGGCCGCGGGTAACACTGAAGCTTTCTTT. This encodes CASSLAAGNTEAFF. The chain recombines TRBV5-1 with TRBJ1-1; D gene ambiguous. Between the trimmed V and J ends, which lost 0 bases and 2 bases, there was a span of 8 bases. Germline CDR1 reads SGHRS; CDR2 reads YFSETQ. This CDR3 has 14 amino acids.

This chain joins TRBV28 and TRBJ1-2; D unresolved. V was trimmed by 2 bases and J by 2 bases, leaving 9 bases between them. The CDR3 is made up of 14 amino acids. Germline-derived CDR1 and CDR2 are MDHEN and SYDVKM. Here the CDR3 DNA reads TGTGCCAGCAGTTTAGGTCTCCAGAACTATGGCTACACCTTC. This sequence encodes CASSLGLQNYGYTF.

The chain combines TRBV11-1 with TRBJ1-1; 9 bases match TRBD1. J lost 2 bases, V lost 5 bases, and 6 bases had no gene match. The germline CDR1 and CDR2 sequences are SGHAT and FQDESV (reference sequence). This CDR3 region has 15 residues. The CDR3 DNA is TGTGCCAGCAGCATTCGACAGGGGGGTAACACTGAAGCTTTCTTT. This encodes CASSIRQGGNTEAFF.

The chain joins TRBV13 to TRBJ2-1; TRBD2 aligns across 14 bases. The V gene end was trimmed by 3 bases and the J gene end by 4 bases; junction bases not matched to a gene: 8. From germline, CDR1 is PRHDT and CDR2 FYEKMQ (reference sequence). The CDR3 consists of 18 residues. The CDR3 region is CASSFLTSGRDRYNEQFF. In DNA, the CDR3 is TGTGCCAGCAGCTTCTTGACTAGCGGGAGGGACCGATACAATGAGCAGTTCTTC.

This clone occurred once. The CDR3 sequence is CASSLGQGVGQPQHF. The CDR3, as DNA: TGTGCCAGCAGCTTGGGCCAGGGGGTAGGTCAGCCCCAGCATTTT. This chain connects TRBV5-6 to TRBJ1-5, with 7 bases matching TRBD1. With V trimmed by 0 bases and J by 6 bases, 6 bases remained unmatched. CDR1 is SGHDT and CDR2 is YYEEEE in the germline V gene. The CDR3 has 15 residues.

The CDR3, as DNA: TGTGCCAGCAGTCAACAGGGGGCGAATTCACCCCTCCACTTT. It encodes CASSQQGANSPLHF. The genes are TRBV27 and TRBJ1-6, with TRBD1 identical over 9 bases. In germline, CDR1 is MNHEY, CDR2 SMNVEV (reference sequence). The CDR3 is made up of 14 amino acids. V dropped 5 bases and J dropped 7; count of bases not matched to a gene: 3.

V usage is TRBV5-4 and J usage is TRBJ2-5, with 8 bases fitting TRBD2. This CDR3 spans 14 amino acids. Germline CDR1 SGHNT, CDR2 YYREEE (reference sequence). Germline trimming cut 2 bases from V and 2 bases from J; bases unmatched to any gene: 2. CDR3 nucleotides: TGTGCCAGCAGCTTCCCGGGGGGGCAAGAGACCCAGTACTTC. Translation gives CASSFPGGQETQYF.

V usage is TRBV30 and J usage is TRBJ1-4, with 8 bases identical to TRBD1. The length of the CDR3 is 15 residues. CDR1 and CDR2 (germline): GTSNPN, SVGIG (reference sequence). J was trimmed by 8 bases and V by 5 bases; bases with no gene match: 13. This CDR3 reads CAWGSRGRVKEKLFF. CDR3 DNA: TGTGCCTGGGGGTCCAGGGGGCGGGTTAAAGAAAAACTGTTTTTT.

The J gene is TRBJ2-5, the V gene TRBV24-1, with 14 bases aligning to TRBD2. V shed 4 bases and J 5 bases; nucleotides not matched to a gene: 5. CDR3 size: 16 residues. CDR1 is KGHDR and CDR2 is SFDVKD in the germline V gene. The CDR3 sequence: CATSDPGLAGAETQYF. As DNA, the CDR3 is TGTGCCACCAGTGACCCGGGACTAGCGGGAGCTGAGACCCAGTACTTC.

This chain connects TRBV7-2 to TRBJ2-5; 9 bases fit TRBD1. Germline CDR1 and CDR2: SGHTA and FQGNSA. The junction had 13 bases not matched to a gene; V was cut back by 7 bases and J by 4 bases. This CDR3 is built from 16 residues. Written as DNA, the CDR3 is TGTGCCAGCAACCCCTCGGGACAGGGCGTCGGAGAGACCCAGTACTTC. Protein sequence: CASNPSGQGVGETQYF. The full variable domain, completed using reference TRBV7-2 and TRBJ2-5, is GAGVSQSPSNKVTEKGKDVELRCDPISGHTALYWYRQSLGQGLEFLIYFQGNSAPDKSGLPSDRFSAERTGGSVSTLTIQRTQQEDSAVYLCASNPSGQGVGETQYFGPGTRLLVL.

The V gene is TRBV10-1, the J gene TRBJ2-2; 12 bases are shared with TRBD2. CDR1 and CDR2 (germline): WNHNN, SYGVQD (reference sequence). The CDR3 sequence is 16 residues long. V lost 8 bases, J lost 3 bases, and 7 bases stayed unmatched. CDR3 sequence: CASESSGGEDTGELFF. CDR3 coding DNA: TGCGCCAGCGAATCTAGCGGGGGGGAGGACACCGGGGAGCTGTTTTTT.

As DNA, the CDR3 is TGTGCCACCAGCAGAGGGACTGGCTACCAAGAGACCCAGTACTTC. Its protein is CATSRGTGYQETQYF. V gene TRBV15 combines with J gene TRBJ2-5, with TRBD2 as a possible D gene (5 bases). The CDR3 spans 15 residues. CDR1 and CDR2 from the germline V gene are LNHNV and YYDKDF (reference sequence). V was pared by 1 base and J by 0 bases, with 9 bases between.

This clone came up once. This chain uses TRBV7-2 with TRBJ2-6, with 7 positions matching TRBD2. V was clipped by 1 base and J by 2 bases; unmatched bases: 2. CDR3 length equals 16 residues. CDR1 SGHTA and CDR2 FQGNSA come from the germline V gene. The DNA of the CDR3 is TGTGCCAGCAGCTTAGGTCGGGGGGCTGGGGCCAACGTCCTGACTTTC. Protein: CASSLGRGAGANVLTF.

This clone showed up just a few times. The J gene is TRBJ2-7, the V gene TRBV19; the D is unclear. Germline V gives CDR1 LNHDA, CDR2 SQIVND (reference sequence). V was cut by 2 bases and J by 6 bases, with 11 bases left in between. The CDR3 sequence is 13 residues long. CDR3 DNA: TGTGCCAGTAGTATATACAGTCTTGGCGAGCAGTACTTC. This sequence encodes CASSIYSLGEQYF.